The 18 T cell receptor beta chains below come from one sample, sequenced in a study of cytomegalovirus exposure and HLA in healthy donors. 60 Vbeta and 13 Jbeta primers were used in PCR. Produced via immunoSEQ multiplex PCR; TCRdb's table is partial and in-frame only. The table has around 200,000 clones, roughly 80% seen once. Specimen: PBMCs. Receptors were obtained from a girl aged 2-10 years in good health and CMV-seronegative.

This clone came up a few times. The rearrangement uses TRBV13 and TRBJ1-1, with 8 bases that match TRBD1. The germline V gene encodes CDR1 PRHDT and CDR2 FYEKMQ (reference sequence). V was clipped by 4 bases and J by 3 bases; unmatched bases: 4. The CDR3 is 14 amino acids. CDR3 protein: CASSSLDRDTEAFF. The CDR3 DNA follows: TGTGCCAGCAGCTCACTGGACAGGGACACTGAAGCTTTCTTT. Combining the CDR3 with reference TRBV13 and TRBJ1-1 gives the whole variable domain AAGVIQSPRHLIKEKRETATLKCYPIPRHDTVYWYQQGPGQDPQFLISFYEKMQSDKGSIPDRFSAQQFSDYHSELNMSSLELGDSALYFCASSSLDRDTEAFFGQGTRLTVV.

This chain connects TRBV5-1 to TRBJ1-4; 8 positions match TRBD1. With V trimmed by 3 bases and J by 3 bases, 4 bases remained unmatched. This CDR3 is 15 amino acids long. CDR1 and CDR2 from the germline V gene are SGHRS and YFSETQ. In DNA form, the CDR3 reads TGCGCCAGCAGCTCCCAGGGGGCGGCTAATGAAAAACTGTTTTTT. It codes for CASSSQGAANEKLFF.

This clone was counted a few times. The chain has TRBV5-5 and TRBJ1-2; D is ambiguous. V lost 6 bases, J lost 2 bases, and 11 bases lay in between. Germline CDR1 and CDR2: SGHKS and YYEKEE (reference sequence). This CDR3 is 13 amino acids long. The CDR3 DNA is TGTGCCAGCACCGGGAGAGGGAACTATGGCTACACCTTC. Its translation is CASTGRGNYGYTF.

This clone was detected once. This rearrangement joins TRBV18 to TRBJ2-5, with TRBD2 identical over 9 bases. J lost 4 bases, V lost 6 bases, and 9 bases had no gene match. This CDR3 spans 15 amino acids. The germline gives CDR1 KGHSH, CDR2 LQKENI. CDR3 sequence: CASSLAGGYGETQYF. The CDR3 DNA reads TGTGCCAGCTCTCTCGCGGGAGGGTATGGAGAGACCCAGTACTTC.

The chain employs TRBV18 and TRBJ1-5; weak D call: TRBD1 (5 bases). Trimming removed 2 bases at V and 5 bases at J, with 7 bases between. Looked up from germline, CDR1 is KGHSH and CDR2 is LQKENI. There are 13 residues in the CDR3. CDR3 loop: CASSPTRDQPQHF. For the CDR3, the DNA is TGTGCCAGCTCACCAACCAGGGATCAGCCCCAGCATTTT.

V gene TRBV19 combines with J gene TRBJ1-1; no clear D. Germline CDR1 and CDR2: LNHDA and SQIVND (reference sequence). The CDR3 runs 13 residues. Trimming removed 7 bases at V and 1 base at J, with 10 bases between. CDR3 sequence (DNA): TGTGCCAGTATCGAGGGCCAGAACACTGAAGCTTTCTTT. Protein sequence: CASIEGQNTEAFF.

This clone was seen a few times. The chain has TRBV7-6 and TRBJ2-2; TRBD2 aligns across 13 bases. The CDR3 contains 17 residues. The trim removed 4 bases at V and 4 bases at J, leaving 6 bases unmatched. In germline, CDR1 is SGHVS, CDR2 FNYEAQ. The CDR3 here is CASSSTSGGLRTGELFF. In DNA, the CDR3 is TGTGCCAGCAGCTCGACTAGCGGGGGGCTTCGCACCGGGGAGCTGTTTTTT. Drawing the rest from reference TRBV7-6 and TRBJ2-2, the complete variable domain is GAGVSQSPRYKVTKRGQDVALRCDPISGHVSLYWYRQALGQGPEFLTYFNYEAQQDKSGLPNDRFSAERPEGSISTLTIQRTEQRDSAMYRCASSSTSGGLRTGELFFGEGSRLTVL.

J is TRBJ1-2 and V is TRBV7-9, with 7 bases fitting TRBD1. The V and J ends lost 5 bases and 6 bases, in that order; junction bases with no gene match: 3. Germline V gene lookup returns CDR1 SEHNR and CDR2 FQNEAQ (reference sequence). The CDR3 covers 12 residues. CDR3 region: CASSTGQDGYTF. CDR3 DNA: TGTGCCAGCAGCACCGGACAGGATGGCTACACCTTC. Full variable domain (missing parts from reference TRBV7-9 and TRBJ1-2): DTGVSQNPRHKITKRGQNVTFRCDPISEHNRLYWYRQTLGQGPEFLTYFQNEAQLEKSRLLSDRFSAERPKGSFSTLEIQRTEQGDSAMYLCASSTGQDGYTFGSGTRLTVV.

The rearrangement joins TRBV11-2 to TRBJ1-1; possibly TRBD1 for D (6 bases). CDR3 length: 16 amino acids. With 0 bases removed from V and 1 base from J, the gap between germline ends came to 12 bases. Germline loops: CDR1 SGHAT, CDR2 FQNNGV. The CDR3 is CASSLDVWGQNTEAFF. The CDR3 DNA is TGTGCCAGCAGCTTAGATGTGTGGGGGCAGAACACTGAAGCTTTCTTT.

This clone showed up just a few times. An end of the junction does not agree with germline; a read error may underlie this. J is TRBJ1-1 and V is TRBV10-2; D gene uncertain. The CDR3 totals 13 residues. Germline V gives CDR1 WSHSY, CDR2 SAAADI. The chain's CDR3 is CVSSEGLNTEAFF. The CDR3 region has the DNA TGCGTCAGCAGTGAGGGCTTGAACACTGAAGCTTTCTTT.

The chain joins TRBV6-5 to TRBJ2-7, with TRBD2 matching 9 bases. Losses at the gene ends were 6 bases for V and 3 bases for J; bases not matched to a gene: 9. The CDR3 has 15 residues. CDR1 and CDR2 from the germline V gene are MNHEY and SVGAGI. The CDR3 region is CASRRLYSGGYEQYF. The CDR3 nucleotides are TGTGCCAGCAGGCGGCTGTATAGCGGGGGCTACGAGCAGTACTTC.

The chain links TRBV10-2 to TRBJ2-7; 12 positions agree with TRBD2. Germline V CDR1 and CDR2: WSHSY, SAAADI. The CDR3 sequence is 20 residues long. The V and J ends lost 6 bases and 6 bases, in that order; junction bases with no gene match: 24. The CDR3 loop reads CASSPSRLAGAPLNRSEQYF. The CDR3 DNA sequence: TGCGCCAGCAGCCCATCCCGACTAGCGGGAGCTCCTTTAAATAGAAGCGAGCAGTACTTC.

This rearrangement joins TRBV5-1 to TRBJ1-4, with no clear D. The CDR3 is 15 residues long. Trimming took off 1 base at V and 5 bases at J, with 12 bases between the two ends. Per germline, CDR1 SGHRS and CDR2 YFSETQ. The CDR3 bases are TGCGCCAGCAGCTTGTCCGGGAGAACAAATGAAAAACTGTTTTTT. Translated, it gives CASSLSGRTNEKLFF.

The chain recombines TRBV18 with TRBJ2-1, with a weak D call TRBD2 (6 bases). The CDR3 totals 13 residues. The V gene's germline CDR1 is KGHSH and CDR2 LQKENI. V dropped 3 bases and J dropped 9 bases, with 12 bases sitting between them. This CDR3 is CASSPPSVGEQFF. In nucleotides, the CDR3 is TGTGCCAGCTCACCTCCTAGCGTCGGTGAGCAGTTCTTC.

CDR3 sequence reads: CASSLQDFSNQPQHF. CDR3 bases: TGTGCCAGCAGCTTACAGGATTTTAGCAATCAGCCCCAGCATTTT. This chain joins TRBV5-6 and TRBJ1-5, with D possibly being TRBD1 (5 bases). V shed 2 bases and J shed 0 bases, with 9 bases lying between them. The CDR3 runs 15 residues. Germline values: CDR1 SGHDT, CDR2 YYEEEE.

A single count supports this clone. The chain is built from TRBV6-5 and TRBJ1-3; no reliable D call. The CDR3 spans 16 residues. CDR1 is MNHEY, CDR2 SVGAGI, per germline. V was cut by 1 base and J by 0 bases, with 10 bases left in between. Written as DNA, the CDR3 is TGTGCCAGCAGTTACTTCCCGGGGAGCTCTGGAAACACCATATATTTT. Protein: CASSYFPGSSGNTIYF.

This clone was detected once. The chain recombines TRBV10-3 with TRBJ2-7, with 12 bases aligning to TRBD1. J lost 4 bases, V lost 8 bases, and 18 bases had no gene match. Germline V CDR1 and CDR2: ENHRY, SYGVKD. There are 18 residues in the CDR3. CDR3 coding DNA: TGTGCCATCGCAACTGGGACAGGGGGCTTTGGGGTAGGGTACGAGCAGTACTTC. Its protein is CAIATGTGGFGVGYEQYF.

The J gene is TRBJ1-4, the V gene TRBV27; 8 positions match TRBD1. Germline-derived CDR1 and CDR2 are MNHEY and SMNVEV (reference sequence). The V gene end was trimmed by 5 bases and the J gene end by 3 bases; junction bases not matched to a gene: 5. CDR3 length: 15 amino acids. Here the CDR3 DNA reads TGTGCCAGCAGTCGAGGACAGGGTTCTAATGAAAAACTGTTTTTT. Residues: CASSRGQGSNEKLFF.